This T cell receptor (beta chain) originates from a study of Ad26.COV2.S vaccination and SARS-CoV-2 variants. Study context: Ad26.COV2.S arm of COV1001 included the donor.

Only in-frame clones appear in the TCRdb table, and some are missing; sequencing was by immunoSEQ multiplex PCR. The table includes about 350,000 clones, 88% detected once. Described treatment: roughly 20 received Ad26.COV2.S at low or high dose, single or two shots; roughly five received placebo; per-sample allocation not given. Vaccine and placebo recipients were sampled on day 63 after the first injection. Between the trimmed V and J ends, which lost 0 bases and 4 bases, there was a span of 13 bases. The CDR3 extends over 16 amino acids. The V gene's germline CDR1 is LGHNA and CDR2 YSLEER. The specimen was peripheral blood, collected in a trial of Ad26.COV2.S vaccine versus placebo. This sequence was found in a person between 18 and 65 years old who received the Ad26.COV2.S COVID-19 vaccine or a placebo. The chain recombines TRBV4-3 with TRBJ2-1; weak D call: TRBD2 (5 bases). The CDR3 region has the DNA TGCGCCAGCAGCCAAGAACGGGAAAGCGAGTACAATGAGCAGTTCTTC. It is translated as CASSQERESEYNEQFF.